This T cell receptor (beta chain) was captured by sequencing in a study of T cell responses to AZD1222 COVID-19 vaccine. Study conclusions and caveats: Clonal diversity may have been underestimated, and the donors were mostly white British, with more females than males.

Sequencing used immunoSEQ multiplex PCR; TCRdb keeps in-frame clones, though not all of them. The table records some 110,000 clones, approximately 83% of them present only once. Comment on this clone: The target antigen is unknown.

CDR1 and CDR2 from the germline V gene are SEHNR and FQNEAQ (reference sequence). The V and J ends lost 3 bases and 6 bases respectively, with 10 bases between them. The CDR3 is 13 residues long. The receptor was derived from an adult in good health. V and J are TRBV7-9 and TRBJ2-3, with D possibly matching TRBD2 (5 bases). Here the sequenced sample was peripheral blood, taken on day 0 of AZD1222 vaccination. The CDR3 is CASSLGSLDTQYF. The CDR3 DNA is TGTGCCAGCAGCTTGGGGAGTCTGGATACGCAGTATTTT.